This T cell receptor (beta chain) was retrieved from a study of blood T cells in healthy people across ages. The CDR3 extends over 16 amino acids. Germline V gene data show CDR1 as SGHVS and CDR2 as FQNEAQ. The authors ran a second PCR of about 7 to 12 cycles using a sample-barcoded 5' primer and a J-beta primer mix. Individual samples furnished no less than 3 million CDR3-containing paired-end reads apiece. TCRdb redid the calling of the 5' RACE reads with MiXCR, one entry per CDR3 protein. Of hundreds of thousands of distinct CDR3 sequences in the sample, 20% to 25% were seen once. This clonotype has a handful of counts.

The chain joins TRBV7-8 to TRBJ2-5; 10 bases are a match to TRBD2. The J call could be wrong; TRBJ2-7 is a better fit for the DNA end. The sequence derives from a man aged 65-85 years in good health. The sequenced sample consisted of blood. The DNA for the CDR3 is TGTGCCAGCAGCTCCTTACTAGCGGGACAAGGCTACGAGCAGTACTTC. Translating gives CASSSLLAGQGYEQYF.